This TCR beta chain emerged from a study of CD8+CD57+ T cells in acquired aplastic anemia. Turning to the study itself: Sorted CD4+ plus CD8+ cells gave DNA averaging about 3 ug. An average of approximately 11 million reads for CD4+ cells was obtained from healthy donors. Study observations and caveats: The same twenty-nine CD8+ CDR3 sequences occurred in patients and in controls.

Genomic DNA templated the TCR beta VDJ and CDR3 profiling. A single record per CDR3 protein comes from TCRdb applying MiXCR to the reads. Of some 220,000 distinct CDR3 sequences in the sample, roughly 35% were seen once. To note about this clonotype: Its antigen is currently unknown.

The CDR3 totals 13 residues. The V and J ends lost 5 bases and 8 bases, in that order; junction bases with no gene match: 6. Germline V CDR1 and CDR2: SGHAT, FQNNGV. The chain is built from TRBV11-2 and TRBJ1-3; 7 nucleotides agree with TRBD1. The origin of this receptor is a human donor in good health, serving as a control. The sample taken for sequencing was sorted CD4+, CD8+, or CD8+CD57+ T cells (not recorded which) from PBMCs. CDR3 bases: TGTGCCAGCAGCAGGGGGCCCGGATACACCATATATTTT. Translated: CASSRGPGYTIYF. Based on the CDR3 plus reference TRBV11-2 and TRBJ1-3, the full variable domain is EAGVAQSPRYKIIEKRQSVAFWCNPISGHATLYWYQQILGQGPKLLIQFQNNGVVDDSQLPKDRFSAERLKGVDSTLKIQPAKLEDSAVYLCASSRGPGYTIYFGEGSWLTVV.